This is a list of T cell receptor beta chains from one sample in a study of blood T cell repertoires in COVID-19. Assay: immunoSEQ multiplex PCR; the TCRdb copy retains only in-frame clones and omits some. The sample lists approximately 260,000 clones, about nine tenths seen once, with 2% to 2.5% in the top ten. The sample consisted of peripheral blood. The receptors originated from a man aged 45-60 years with acute or convalescent COVID-19. The CDR3 runs from the conserved cysteine through the conserved F or W. Fields, in order: V gene, J gene, CDR3 protein.

>TRBV2|TRBJ2-3
CASSEAGTARRTDTQYF
>TRBV2|TRBJ1-2
CASQPPGQGHGYTF
>TRBV4-1|TRBJ2-2
CASSQPRQGAAGELFF
>TRBV30|TRBJ1-5
CAWSGHSNQPQHF
>TRBV7-6|TRBJ1-1
CASSLAPGWAPEAFF
>TRBV18|TRBJ2-2
CASLRGDGNTGELFF
>TRBV9|TRBJ2-1
CASSIRDRSGNEQFF
>TRBV7-9|TRBJ2-3
CASSLAGQGKQGTQYF
>TRBV30|TRBJ1-1
CAWSVNRERRTEAFF
>TRBV29-1|TRBJ2-5
CSVDRGQETQYF
>TRBV5-1|TRBJ2-7
CASSLVPGTGGTHEQYF
>TRBV2|TRBJ2-5
CASSEVTSQETQYF
>TRBV11-2|TRBJ2-5
CASSLWPQETQYF
>TRBV5-1|TRBJ2-1
CASSLRWGGGDEQFF
>TRBV6-5|TRBJ2-5
CASSRGETQYF
>TRBV24-1|TRBJ2-4
CATSDLSREVAKNIQYF
>TRBV5-6|TRBJ2-3
CASSLGPGTEFTDTQYF
>TRBV19|TRBJ1-5
CASSIVGAIGPQHF
>TRBV24-1|TRBJ2-2
CATSDPSGAPNTGELFF
>TRBV6-6|TRBJ1-2
CASSTHTGNYGYTF
>TRBV2|TRBJ2-1
CASSEGSSYNEQFF
>TRBV5-1|TRBJ2-2
CASSPRVTANTGELFF
>TRBV7-2|TRBJ1-6
CASSPGVGMGSPLHF
>TRBV5-1|TRBJ2-3
CASSPPSDTQYF
>TRBV30|TRBJ2-2
CAWSSPQGWKIYGELFF
>TRBV19|TRBJ2-1
CATGTSGGHYNEQFF
>TRBV21-1|TRBJ2-4
CASRTGGKNIQYF
>TRBV6-1|TRBJ1-2
CASSERTGGNYGYTF
>TRBV7-9|TRBJ2-7
CASSATGDEQYF
>TRBV4-1|TRBJ1-2
CASSQGGRGYGYTF
>TRBV19|TRBJ1-6
CASSIDRGQGRSPLHF
>TRBV5-5|TRBJ2-1
CASSRGSYNYYNEQFF
>TRBV7-8|TRBJ2-7
CASSHRGAGEYEQYF
>TRBV20-1|TRBJ1-1
CSARGGGTAFF
>TRBV2|TRBJ2-2
CASSTGERELFF
>TRBV5-6|TRBJ1-1
CASSLGIVNTEAFF
>TRBV2|TRBJ2-2
CASSRDRGSTGELFF
>TRBV9|TRBJ2-7
CASSVAGTGSYEQYF
>TRBV9|TRBJ2-3
CASSVVTGDTQYF
>TRBV24-1|TRBJ2-1
CATSDPTPGRGELNEQFF
>TRBV5-1|TRBJ1-3
CASSLAPSGNTIYF
>TRBV11-2|TRBJ1-1
CASSLLGGWDTEAFF
>TRBV3-1/TRBV3-2|TRBJ2-1
CASYGAGNEQFF
>TRBV5-1|TRBJ2-3
CASSLTGYTDTQYF
>TRBV30|TRBJ2-7
CACTSGGADEQYF
>TRBV7-3|TRBJ2-2
CASSLAGADTGELFF
>TRBV6-2/TRBV6-3|TRBJ2-2
CASSYEPRESNTGELFF
>TRBV25-1|TRBJ2-2
CASSESGAGNTGELFF
>TRBV6-5|TRBJ2-7
CASKSMGQGGYEQYF
>TRBV2|TRBJ2-2
CASSVSQRLTGELFF
>TRBV5-1|TRBJ2-1
CASSPGTSATNEQFF
>TRBV5-4|TRBJ1-4
CASSYGVGEKLFF
>TRBV5-6|TRBJ1-3
CASSVDTHSGNTIYF
>TRBV3-1/TRBV3-2|TRBJ2-7
CASSQGTGWYEQYF